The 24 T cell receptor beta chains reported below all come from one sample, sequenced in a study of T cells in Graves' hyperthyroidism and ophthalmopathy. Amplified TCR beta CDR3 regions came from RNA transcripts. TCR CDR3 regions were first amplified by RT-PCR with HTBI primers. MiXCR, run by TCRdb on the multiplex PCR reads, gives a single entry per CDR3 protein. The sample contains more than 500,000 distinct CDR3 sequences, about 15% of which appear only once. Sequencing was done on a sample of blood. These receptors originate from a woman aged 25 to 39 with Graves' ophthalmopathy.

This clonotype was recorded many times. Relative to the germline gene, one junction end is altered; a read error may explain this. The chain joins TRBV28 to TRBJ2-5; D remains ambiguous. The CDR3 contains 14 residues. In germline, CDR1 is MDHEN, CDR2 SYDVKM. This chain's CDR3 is CGSSLRVIRETQYF. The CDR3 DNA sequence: TGTGGCAGCAGTTTAAGGGTAATACGGGAGACCCAGTACTTC.

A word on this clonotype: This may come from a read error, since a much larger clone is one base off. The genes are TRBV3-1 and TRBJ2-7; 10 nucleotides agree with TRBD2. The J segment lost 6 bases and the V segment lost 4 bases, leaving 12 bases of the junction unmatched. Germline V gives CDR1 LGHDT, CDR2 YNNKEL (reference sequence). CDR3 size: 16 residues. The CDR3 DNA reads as TGTGCCAGCAGCCCCCGACAAGGGCTAGCGGGAGCCGAGCAGTACTTC. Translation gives CASSPRQGLAGAEQYF.

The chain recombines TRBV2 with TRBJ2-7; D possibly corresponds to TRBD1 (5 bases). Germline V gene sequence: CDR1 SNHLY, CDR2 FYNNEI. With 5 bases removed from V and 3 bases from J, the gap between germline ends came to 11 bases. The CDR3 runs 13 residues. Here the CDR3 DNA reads TGTGCCAGCAGTCGGCAGGGTGACTACGAGCAGTACTTC. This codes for CASSRQGDYEQYF.

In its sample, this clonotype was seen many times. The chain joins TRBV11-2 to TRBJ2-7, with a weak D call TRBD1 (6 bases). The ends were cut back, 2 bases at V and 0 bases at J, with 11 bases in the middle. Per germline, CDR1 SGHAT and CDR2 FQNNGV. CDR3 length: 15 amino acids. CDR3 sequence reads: CASSLLTGNSYEQYF. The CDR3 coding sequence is TGTGCCAGCAGCTTATTGACAGGAAACTCCTACGAGCAGTACTTC. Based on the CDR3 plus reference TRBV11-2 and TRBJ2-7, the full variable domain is EAGVAQSPRYKIIEKRQSVAFWCNPISGHATLYWYQQILGQGPKLLIQFQNNGVVDDSQLPKDRFSAERLKGVDSTLKIQPAKLEDSAVYLCASSLLTGNSYEQYFGPGTRLTVT.

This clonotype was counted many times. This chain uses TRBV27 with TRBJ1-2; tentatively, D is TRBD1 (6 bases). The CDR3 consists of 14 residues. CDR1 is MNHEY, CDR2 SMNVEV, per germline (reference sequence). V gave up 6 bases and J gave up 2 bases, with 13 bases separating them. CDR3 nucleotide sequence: TGTGCCAGCAGCCACGGGGGGCTGAACTATGGCTACACCTTC. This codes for CASSHGGLNYGYTF.

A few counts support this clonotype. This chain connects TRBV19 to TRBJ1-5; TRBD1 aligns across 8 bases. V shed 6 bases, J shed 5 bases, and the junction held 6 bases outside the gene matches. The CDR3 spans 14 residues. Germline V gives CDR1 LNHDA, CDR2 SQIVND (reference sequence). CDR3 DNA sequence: TGTGCCAGTAGAGGACAGGGCATCTATCAGCCCCAGCATTTT. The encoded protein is CASRGQGIYQPQHF.

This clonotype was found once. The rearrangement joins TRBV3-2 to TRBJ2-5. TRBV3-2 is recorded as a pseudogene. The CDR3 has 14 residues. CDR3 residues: CASSQLELQETQYF. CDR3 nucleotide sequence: TGTGCCAGCAGCCAATTGGAGCTCCAAGAGACCCAGTACTTC.

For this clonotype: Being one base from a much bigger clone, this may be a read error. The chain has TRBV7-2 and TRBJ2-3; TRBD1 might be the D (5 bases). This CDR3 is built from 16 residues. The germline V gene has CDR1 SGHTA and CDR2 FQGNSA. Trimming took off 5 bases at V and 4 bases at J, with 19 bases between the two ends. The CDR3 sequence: CASSTRTAVGADTQYF. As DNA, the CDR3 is TGTGCCAGCAGCACCCGGACGGCTGTAGGGGCAGATACGCAGTATTTT. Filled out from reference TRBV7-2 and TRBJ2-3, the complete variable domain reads GAGVSQSPSNKVTEKGKDVELRCDPISGHTALYWYRQSLGQGLEFLIYFQGNSAPDKSGLPSDRFSAERTGGSVSTLTIQRTQQEDSAVYLCASSTRTAVGADTQYFGPGTRLTVL.

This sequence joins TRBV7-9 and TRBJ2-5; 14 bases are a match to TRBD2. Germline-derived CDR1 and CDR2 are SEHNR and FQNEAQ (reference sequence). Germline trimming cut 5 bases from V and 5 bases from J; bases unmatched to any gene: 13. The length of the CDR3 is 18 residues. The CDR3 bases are TGTGCCAGCAGCCCGATGACTAGCGGGAGGGCCCTGGGGGAGACCCAGTACTTC. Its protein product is CASSPMTSGRALGETQYF.

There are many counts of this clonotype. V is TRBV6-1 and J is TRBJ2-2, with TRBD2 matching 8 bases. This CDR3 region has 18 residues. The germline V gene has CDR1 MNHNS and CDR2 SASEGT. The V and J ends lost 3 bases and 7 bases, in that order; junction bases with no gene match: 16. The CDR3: CASSDGRGGRSAGGELFF. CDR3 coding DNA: TGTGCCAGCAGTGACGGACGTGGCGGGAGGTCAGCAGGCGGGGAGCTGTTTTTT.

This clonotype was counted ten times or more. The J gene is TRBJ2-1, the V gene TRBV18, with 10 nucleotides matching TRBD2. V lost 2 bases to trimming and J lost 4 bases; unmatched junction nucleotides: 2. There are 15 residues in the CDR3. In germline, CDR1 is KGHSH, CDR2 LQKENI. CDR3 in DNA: TGTGCCAGCTCACCATCTAGCGGGAGTTACAATGAGCAGTTCTTC. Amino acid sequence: CASSPSSGSYNEQFF.

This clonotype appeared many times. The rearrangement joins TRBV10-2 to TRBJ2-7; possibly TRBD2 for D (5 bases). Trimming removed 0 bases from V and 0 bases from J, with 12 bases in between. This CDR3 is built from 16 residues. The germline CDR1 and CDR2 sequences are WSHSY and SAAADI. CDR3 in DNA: TGCGCCAGCAGTGAGTCGATAGGACTGGCCTCCTACGAGCAGTACTTC. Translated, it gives CASSESIGLASYEQYF.

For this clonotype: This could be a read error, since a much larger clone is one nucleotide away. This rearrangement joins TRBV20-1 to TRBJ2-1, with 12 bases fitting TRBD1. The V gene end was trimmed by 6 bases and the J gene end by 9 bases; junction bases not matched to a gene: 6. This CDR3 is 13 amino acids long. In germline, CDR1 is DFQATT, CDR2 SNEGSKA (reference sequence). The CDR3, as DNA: TGCAGTGCCGGGACAGGGGGCTTAGGTGAGCAGTTCTTC. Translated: CSAGTGGLGEQFF.

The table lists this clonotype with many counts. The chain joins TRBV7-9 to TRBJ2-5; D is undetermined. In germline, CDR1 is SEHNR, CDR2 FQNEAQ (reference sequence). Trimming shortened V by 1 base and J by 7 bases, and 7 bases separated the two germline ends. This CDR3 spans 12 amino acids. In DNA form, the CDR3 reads TGTGCCAGCAGCTTAGATACTGGGACCCAGTACTTC. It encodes CASSLDTGTQYF.

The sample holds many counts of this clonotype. As DNA, the CDR3 is TGTGCCAGCAGCTTAGTAGCCGAGAGCTCCTACGAGCAGTACTTC. Translating gives CASSLVAESSYEQYF. The chain employs TRBV7-2 and TRBJ2-7; no firm D call. V lost 1 base and J 0 bases, leaving 10 bases between the germline ends. Germline CDR1 and CDR2: SGHTA and FQGNSA. The CDR3 is made up of 15 amino acids.

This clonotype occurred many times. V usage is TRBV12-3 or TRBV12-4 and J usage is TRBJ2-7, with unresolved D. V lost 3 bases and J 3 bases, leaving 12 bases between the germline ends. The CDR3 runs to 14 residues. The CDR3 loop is CASSFGRRSYEQYF. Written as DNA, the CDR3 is TGTGCCAGCAGTTTTGGGCGGAGAAGCTACGAGCAGTACTTC.

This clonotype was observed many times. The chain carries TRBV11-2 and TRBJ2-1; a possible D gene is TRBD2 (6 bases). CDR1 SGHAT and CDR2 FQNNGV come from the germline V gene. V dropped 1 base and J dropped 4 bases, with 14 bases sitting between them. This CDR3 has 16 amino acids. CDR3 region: CASSLVEWEEYNEQFF. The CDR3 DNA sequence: TGTGCCAGCAGCTTAGTAGAGTGGGAGGAATACAATGAGCAGTTCTTC.

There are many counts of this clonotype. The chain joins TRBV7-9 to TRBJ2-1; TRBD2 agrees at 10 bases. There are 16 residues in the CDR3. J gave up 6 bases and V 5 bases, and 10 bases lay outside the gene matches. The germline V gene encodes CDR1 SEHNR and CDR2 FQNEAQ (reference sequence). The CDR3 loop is CASSGYEREGSNEQFF. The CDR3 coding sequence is TGTGCCAGCAGCGGATACGAGCGGGAGGGGTCCAATGAGCAGTTCTTC.

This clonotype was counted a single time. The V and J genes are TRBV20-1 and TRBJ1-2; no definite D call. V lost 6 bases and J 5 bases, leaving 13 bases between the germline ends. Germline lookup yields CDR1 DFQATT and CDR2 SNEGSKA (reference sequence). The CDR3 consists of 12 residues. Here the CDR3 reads CSARPSQYGYTF. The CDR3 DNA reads TGCAGTGCCCGACCCTCACAGTATGGCTACACCTTC.

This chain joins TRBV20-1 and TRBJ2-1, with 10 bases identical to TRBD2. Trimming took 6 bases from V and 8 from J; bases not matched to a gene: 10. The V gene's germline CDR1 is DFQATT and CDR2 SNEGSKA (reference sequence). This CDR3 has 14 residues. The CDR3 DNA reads TGCAGTGCCCCCTTAGCGGGAGGCGGGGATGAGCAGTTCTTC. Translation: CSAPLAGGGDEQFF.

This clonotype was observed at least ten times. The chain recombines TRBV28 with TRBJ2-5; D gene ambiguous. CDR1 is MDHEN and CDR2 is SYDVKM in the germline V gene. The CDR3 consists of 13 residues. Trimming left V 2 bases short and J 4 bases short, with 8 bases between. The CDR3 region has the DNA TGTGCCAGCAGTTTAGATAGCCCAGAGACCCAGTACTTC. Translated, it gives CASSLDSPETQYF.

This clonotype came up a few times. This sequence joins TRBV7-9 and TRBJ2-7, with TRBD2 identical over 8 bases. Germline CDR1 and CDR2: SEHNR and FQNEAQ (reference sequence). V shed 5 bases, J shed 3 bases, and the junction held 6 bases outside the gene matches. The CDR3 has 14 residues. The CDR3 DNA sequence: TGTGCCAGCAGCAGTAGCGGGATTCTCTACGAGCAGTACTTC. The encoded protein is CASSSSGILYEQYF.

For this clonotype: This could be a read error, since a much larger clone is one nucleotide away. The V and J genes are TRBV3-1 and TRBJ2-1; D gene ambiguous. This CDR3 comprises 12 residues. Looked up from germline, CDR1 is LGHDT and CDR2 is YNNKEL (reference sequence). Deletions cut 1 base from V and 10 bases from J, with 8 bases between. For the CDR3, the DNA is TGTGCCAGCAGCCAAGTGGTTGGGGAGCAGTTCTTC. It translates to CASSQVVGEQFF.

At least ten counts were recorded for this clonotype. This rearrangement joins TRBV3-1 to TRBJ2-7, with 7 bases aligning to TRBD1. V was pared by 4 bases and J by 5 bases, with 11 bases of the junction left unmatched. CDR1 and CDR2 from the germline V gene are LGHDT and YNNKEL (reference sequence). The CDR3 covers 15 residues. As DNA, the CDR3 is TGTGCCAGCAGCCTTGGGACAGTCCGTTCTAACGAGCAGTACTTC. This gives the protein CASSLGTVRSNEQYF.